The 14 T cell receptor beta chains below were found in one sample sequenced in a study of blood T cell repertoires in COVID-19. Here immunoSEQ multiplex PCR was the method, and the copy in TCRdb shows in-frame clones only, minus some. This sample carries about 140,000 clones, 76% of them seen once, and the ten largest clones take more than 3.5%. The specimen was peripheral blood. All receptors derive from an elderly woman with active or convalescent COVID-19.

The chain links TRBV7-9 to TRBJ2-1, with 12 nucleotides matching TRBD2. The CDR3 is made up of 17 amino acids. V shed 1 base and J 7 bases; nucleotides not matched to a gene: 8. CDR1 SEHNR and CDR2 FQNEAQ come from the germline V gene (reference sequence). CDR3: CASSLVLAGGPFNEQFF. CDR3 nucleotides: TGTGCCAGCAGCTTAGTGCTAGCGGGGGGGCCTTTTAATGAGCAGTTCTTC.

This clone has just one count. This chain connects TRBV15 to TRBJ2-5; no clear D. The CDR3 consists of 13 residues. Germline V CDR1 and CDR2: LNHNV, YYDKDF (reference sequence). The ends were cut back, 0 bases at V and 0 bases at J, with 2 bases in the middle. CDR3 bases: TGTGCCACCAGCAGAGACTACCAAGAGACCCAGTACTTC. Amino acids: CATSRDYQETQYF.

This chain connects TRBV15 to TRBJ1-4, with 7 bases matching TRBD1. The CDR3 totals 15 residues. The V segment lost 6 bases and the J segment 7 bases; nucleotides outside the gene matches: 11. The germline CDR1 and CDR2 sequences are LNHNV and YYDKDF (reference sequence). Written as DNA, the CDR3 is TGTGCCACCAGACGCAGGGGGGAAGATGGTGAAAAACTGTTTTTT. Amino acid sequence: CATRRRGEDGEKLFF. Full variable domain (rest looked up from reference TRBV15 and TRBJ1-4): DAMVIQNPRYQVTQFGKPVTLSCSQTLNHNVMYWYQQKSSQAPKLLFHYYDKDFNNEADTPDNFQSRRPNTSFCFLDIRSPGLGDTAMYLCATRRRGEDGEKLFFGSGTQLSVL.

This clone was seen only a few times. J is TRBJ1-1 and V is TRBV7-9; D call uncertain. The CDR3 totals 13 residues. Trimming shortened V by 2 bases and J by 0 bases, and 4 bases separated the two germline ends. Germline V gene data show CDR1 as SEHNR and CDR2 as FQNEAQ (reference sequence). DNA for the CDR3: TGTGCCAGCAGCTTACCGGTGAACACTGAAGCTTTCTTT. Its protein is CASSLPVNTEAFF. The complete variable domain, with remaining parts taken from reference TRBV7-9 and TRBJ1-1, reads DTGVSQNPRHKITKRGQNVTFRCDPISEHNRLYWYRQTLGQGPEFLTYFQNEAQLEKSRLLSDRFSAERPKGSFSTLEIQRTEQGDSAMYLCASSLPVNTEAFFGQGTRLTVV.

This clone was observed a single time. The rearrangement joins TRBV13 to TRBJ2-1; 9 bases agree with TRBD2. The V segment lost 8 bases and the J segment 2 bases; nucleotides outside the gene matches: 7. The CDR3 is 15 amino acids. Germline values: CDR1 PRHDT, CDR2 FYEKMQ (reference sequence). CDR3: CASALGGGAYNEQFF. In DNA, the CDR3 is TGTGCCAGCGCCTTGGGCGGGGGGGCCTACAATGAGCAGTTCTTC.

The chain uses TRBV7-8 and TRBJ2-7; D possibly corresponds to TRBD2 (7 bases). CDR1 and CDR2 from the germline V gene are SGHVS and FQNEAQ. The CDR3 covers 11 residues. The V gene lost 8 bases and the J gene lost 13 bases, with 18 bases spanning the gap. The CDR3 region has the DNA TGTGCCAGCGCCGGGGGGCAGGCTCGCTACTTC. Translated, it gives CASAGGQARYF.

This clone was picked up a small number of times. The chain employs TRBV19 and TRBJ1-2; TRBD1 matches at 9 bases. This CDR3 is built from 16 residues. Losses at the gene ends were 4 bases for V and 4 bases for J; bases not matched to a gene: 10. Germline assignment: CDR1 LNHDA and CDR2 SQIVND (reference sequence). CDR3 sequence reads: CASSTTQTTGGYGYTF. DNA of the CDR3: TGTGCCAGTAGTACGACACAAACGACAGGGGGCTATGGCTACACCTTC.

J is TRBJ2-3 and V is TRBV2; 11 positions match TRBD2. The CDR3 is made up of 14 amino acids. Germline V gives CDR1 SNHLY, CDR2 FYNNEI. The trim removed 9 bases at V and 4 bases at J, leaving 6 bases unmatched. Here the CDR3 DNA reads TGTGCCAGTCGGGTTAGCGGGGGGGCAGATACGCAGTATTTT. Amino acid sequence: CASRVSGGADTQYF.

The J gene is TRBJ2-4, the V gene TRBV18; possibly TRBD1 for D (6 bases). The length of the CDR3 is 17 residues. Germline-derived CDR1 and CDR2 are KGHSH and LQKENI. The ends were cut back, 2 bases at V and 8 bases at J, with 22 bases in the middle. The CDR3 spells CASSPTTGHSRGDIQYF. For the CDR3, the DNA is TGTGCCAGCTCACCAACGACGGGACACTCCCGAGGGGACATTCAGTACTTC.

CDR3 DNA: TGTGCCAGCAGCCGAGCCGGACAGGGGAACACTGAAGCTTTCTTT. It translates to CASSRAGQGNTEAFF. The chain joins TRBV11-1 to TRBJ1-1; TRBD1 aligns across 8 bases. The V gene's germline CDR1 is SGHAT and CDR2 FQDESV (reference sequence). The CDR3 extends over 15 amino acids. The V segment lost 5 bases and the J segment 1 base; nucleotides outside the gene matches: 6.

The genes are TRBV28 and TRBJ1-2, with D perhaps TRBD1 (5 bases). V was trimmed by 7 bases and J by 7 bases, leaving 16 bases between them. Per the germline V gene, CDR1 is MDHEN and CDR2 is SYDVKM. This CDR3 region has 13 residues. The CDR3 bases are TGTGCCAGCACCCCCGCAGGGCGTAGTGGCTACACCTTC. The encoded protein is CASTPAGRSGYTF.

The chain's CDR3 is CASSPPTRVNTEAFF. CDR3 coding DNA: TGTGCCAGCTCACCACCTACCAGGGTGAACACTGAAGCTTTCTTT. The genes are TRBV18 and TRBJ1-1, with D possibly TRBD1 on 5 matching bases. Trimming pared 0 bases from V and 0 bases from J, leaving 8 bases between. CDR1 is KGHSH, CDR2 LQKENI, per germline. This CDR3 has 15 residues.

The chain has TRBV4-1 and TRBJ2-5, with 10 bases fitting TRBD1. This CDR3 region has 15 residues. Germline V gene data show CDR1 as MGHRA and CDR2 as YSYEKL. With 2 bases clipped from V and 4 bases from J, the junction kept 4 bases outside the gene matches. CDR3 DNA sequence: TGCGCCAGCAGCCAAATGGACAGGGGGTTAGAGACCCAGTACTTC. The encoded protein is CASSQMDRGLETQYF.

Only a few counts were recorded for this clone. The chain has TRBV18 and TRBJ1-1; possibly TRBD1 for D (6 bases). This CDR3 contains 15 residues. Trimming removed 3 bases at V and 1 base at J, with 12 bases between. Germline-derived CDR1 and CDR2 are KGHSH and LQKENI. The CDR3 sequence: CASSPPGQENTEAFF. CDR3 DNA sequence: TGTGCCAGCTCACCCCCGGGACAAGAGAACACTGAAGCTTTCTTT.